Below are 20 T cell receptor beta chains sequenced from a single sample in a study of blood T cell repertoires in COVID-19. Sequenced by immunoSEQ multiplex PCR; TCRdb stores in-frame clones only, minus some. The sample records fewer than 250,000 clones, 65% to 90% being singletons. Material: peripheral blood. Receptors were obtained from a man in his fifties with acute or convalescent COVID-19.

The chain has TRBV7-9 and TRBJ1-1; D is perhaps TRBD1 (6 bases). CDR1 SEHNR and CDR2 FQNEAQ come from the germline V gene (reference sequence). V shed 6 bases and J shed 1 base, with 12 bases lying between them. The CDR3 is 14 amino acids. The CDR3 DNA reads TGTGCCAGCAGAGATGGACAGTGGAACACTGAAGCTTTCTTT. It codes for CASRDGQWNTEAFF.

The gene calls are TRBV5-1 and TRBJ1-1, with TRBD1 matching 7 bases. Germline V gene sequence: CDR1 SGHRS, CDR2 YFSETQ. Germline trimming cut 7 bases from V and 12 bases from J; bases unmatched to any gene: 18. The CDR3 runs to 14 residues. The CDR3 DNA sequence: TGCGCCAGCCTACTGTCTCCAGGGGGGATTAGAACTTTCTTT. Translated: CASLLSPGGIRTFF. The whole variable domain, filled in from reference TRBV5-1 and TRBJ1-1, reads KAGVTQTPRYLIKTRGQQVTLSCSPISGHRSVSWYQQTPGQGLQFLFEYFSETQRNKGNFPGRFSGRQFSNSRSEMNVSTLELGDSALYLCASLLSPGGIRTFFGQGTRLTVV.

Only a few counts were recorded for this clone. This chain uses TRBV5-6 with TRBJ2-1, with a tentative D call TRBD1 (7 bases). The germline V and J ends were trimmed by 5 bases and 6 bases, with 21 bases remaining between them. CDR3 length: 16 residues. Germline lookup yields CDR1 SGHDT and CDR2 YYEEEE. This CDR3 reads CASSTHQGGSGNEQFF. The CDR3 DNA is TGTGCCAGCAGTACACACCAGGGGGGCTCGGGCAATGAGCAGTTCTTC.

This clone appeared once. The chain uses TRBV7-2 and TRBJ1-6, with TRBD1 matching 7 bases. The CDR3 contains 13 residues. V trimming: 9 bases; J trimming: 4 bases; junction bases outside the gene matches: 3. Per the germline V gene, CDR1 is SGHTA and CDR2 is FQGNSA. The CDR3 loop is CARRTGYNSPLHF. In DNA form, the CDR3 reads TGTGCCAGGAGGACAGGATATAATTCACCCCTCCACTTT.

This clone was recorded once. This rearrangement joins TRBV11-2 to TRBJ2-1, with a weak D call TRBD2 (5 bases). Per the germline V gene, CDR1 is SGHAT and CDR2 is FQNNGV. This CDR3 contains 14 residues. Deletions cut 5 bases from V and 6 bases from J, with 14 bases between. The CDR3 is CASSLRGQRNEQFF. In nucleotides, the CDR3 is TGTGCCAGCAGCCTGCGCGGGCAGCGCAATGAGCAGTTCTTC.

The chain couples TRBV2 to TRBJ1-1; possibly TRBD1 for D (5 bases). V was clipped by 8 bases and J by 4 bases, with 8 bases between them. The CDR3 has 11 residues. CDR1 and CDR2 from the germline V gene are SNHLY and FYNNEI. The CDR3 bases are TGTGCCAGCGCGGGGGGCACTGAAGCTTTCTTT. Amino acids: CASAGGTEAFF.

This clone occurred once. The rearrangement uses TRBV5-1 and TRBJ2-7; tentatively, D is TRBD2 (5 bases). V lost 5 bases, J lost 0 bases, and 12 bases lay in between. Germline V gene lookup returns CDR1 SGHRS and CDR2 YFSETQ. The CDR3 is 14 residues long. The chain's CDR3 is CASRGSGVSYEQYF. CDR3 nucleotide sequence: TGCGCCAGCAGAGGGAGTGGGGTCTCCTACGAGCAGTACTTC.

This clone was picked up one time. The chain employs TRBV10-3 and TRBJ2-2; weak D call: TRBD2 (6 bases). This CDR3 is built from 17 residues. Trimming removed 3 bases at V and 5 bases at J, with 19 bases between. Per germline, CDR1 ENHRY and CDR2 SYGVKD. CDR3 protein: CAISDGGASRVTGELFF. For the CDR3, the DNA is TGTGCCATCAGTGATGGAGGGGCCTCCCGGGTGACCGGGGAGCTGTTTTTT.

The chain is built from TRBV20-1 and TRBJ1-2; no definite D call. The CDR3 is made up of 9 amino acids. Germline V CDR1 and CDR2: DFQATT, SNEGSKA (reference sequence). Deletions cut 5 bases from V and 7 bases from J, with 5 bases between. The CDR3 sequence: CSALPGYTF. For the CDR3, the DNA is TGCAGTGCTCTTCCTGGCTACACCTTC.

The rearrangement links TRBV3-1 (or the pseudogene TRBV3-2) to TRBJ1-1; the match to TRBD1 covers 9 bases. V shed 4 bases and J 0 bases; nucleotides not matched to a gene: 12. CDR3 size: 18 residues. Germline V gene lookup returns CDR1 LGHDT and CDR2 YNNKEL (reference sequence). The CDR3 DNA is TGTGCCAGCAGCCCGATAGCCGGACAGGGGCCCTTGAACACTGAAGCTTTCTTT. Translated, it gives CASSPIAGQGPLNTEAFF.

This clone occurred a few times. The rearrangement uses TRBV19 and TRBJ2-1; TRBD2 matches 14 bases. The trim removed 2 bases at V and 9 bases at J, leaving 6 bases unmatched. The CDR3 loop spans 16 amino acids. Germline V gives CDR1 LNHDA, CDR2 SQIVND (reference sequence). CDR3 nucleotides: TGTGCCAGTAGTATAAGGGGACTAGCGGGGGATCTTGAGCAGTTCTTC. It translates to CASSIRGLAGDLEQFF.

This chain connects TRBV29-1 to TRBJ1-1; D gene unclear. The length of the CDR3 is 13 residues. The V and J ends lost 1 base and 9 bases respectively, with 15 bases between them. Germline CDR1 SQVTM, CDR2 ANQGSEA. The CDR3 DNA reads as TGCAGCGTTGAAGGGGTTATCGGGGATAAAGCTTTCTTT. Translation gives CSVEGVIGDKAFF.

The CDR3 DNA sequence: TGTGCCAGCAGCTTTGGGACAGGGTTATTTGATGGCTACACCTTC. Encoded protein: CASSFGTGLFDGYTF. The chain employs TRBV5-6 and TRBJ1-2; TRBD1 matches 9 bases. Germline-derived CDR1 and CDR2 are SGHDT and YYEEEE. V shed 2 bases, J shed 6 bases, and the junction held 8 bases outside the gene matches. The CDR3 contains 15 residues.

CDR3 loop: CASSLEAGVLFGYTF. The CDR3 DNA reads as TGCGCCAGCAGCTTGGAGGCAGGGGTTCTCTTTGGCTACACCTTC. V is TRBV5-1 and J is TRBJ1-2; a possible D gene is TRBD1 (6 bases). Germline CDR1 and CDR2: SGHRS and YFSETQ. The V end was cut by 0 bases, the J end by 7 bases, with 16 bases between. The CDR3 has 15 amino acids.

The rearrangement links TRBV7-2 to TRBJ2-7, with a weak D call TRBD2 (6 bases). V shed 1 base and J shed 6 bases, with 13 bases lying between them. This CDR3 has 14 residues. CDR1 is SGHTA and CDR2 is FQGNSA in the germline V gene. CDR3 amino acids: CASSLGGWGVEQYF. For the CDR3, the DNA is TGTGCCAGCAGCTTAGGTGGGTGGGGGGTCGAGCAGTACTTC.

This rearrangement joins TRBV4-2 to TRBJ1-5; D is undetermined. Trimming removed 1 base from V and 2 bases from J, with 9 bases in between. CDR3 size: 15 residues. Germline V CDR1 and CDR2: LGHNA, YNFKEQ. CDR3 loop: CASSQVGGGNQPQHF. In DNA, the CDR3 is TGTGCCAGCAGCCAAGTAGGCGGGGGCAATCAGCCCCAGCATTTT.

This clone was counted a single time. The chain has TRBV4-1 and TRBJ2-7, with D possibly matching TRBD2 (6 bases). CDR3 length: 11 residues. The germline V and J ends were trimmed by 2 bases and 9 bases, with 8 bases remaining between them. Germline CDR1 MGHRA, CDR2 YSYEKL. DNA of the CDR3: TGCGCCAGCAGCCAACTCGGGGGGCAGTACTTC. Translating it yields CASSQLGGQYF.

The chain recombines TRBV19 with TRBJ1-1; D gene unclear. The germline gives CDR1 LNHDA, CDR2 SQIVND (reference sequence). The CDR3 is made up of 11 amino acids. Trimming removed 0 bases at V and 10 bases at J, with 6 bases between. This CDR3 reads CASSIDRGAFF. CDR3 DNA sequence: TGTGCCAGTAGTATAGATCGGGGAGCTTTCTTT. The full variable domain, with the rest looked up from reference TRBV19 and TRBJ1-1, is DGGITQSPKYLFRKEGQNVTLSCEQNLNHDAMYWYRQDPGQGLRLIYYSQIVNDFQKGDIAEGYSVSREKKESFPLTVTSAQKNPTAFYLCASSIDRGAFFGQGTRLTVV.

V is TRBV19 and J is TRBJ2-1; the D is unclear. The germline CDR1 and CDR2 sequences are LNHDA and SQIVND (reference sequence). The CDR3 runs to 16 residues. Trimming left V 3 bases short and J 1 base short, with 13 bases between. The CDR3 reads CASSISVTPSYNEQFF. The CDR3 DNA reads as TGTGCCAGTAGTATTTCCGTGACACCTTCCTACAATGAGCAGTTCTTC.

The CDR3 coding sequence is TGTGCCAGTAAATCCCGGGACAGGGGAACTAATGAAAAACTGTTTTTT. Residues: CASKSRDRGTNEKLFF. The genes are TRBV19 and TRBJ1-4; TRBD1 matches at 10 bases. V lost 7 bases to trimming and J lost 1 base; unmatched junction nucleotides: 6. The germline CDR1 and CDR2 sequences are LNHDA and SQIVND (reference sequence). The CDR3 length is 16 residues.